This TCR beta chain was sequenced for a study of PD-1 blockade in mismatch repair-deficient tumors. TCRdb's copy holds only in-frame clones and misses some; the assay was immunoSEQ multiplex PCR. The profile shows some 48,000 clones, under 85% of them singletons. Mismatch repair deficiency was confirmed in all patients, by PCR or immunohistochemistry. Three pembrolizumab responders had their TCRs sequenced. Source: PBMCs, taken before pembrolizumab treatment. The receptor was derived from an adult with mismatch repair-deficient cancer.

CDR3 residues: CASSAGVQGWGTDTQYF. Here the CDR3 DNA reads TGTGCCAGCAGCGCGGGGGTACAGGGATGGGGCACAGATACGCAGTATTTT. The chain employs TRBV9 and TRBJ2-3; D may be TRBD1 or TRBD2 (6 bases each). Per the germline V gene, CDR1 is SGDLS and CDR2 is YYNGEE. CDR3 size: 17 residues. Trimming took off 3 bases at V and 1 base at J, with 18 bases between the two ends.